The 8 T cell receptor beta chains given below trace back to one sample, sequenced in a study of T-cell memory formation after mild COVID-19. TCRdb called the 5' RACE reads again in MiXCR, with one record for every CDR3 protein. The profile shows hundreds of thousands of distinct CDR3 sequences, approximately 19% of them singletons. Sample: PBMCs or a T cell subset sorted from them (not recorded which). These receptors were obtained from a man aged 18 to 29 who had mild COVID-19 (a few samples of this study predate the infection). Cell type and time point are not known.

This clonotype came up a few times. The V and J genes are TRBV6-2 or TRBV6-3 and TRBJ1-5, with a possible D match to TRBD1 (6 bases). Trimming removed 2 bases from V and 3 bases from J, with 14 bases in between. CDR1 is MNHEY, CDR2 SVGEGT, per germline. The CDR3 totals 16 residues. The CDR3: CASSYRSDRVNQPQHF. CDR3 nucleotide sequence: TGTGCCAGCAGTTACAGATCGGACAGAGTCAATCAGCCCCAGCATTTT.

J is TRBJ1-3 and V is TRBV20-1; no clear D gene. Trimming removed 4 bases from V and 0 bases from J, with 13 bases in between. The CDR3 length is 15 residues. The germline V gene has CDR1 DFQATT and CDR2 SNEGSKA (reference sequence). CDR3 nucleotide sequence: TGCAGTGCTATTAACAGCCGTAACTCTGGAAACACCATATATTTT. This gives the protein CSAINSRNSGNTIYF.

This sequence joins TRBV18 and TRBJ1-6; the D is unclear. The CDR3 spans 16 residues. Trimming pared 3 bases from V and 8 bases from J, leaving 17 bases between. The germline V gene encodes CDR1 KGHSH and CDR2 LQKENI. Here the CDR3 DNA reads TGTGCCAGCTCACCCCCCCAACGGAGCAGAGATTCACCCCTCCACTTT. Protein: CASSPPQRSRDSPLHF.

The chain employs TRBV29-1 and TRBJ2-5; D call uncertain. Germline V gene lookup returns CDR1 SQVTM and CDR2 ANQGSEA. V lost 1 base, J lost 1 base, and 13 bases lay in between. This CDR3 has 15 amino acids. CDR3 sequence reads: CSVEVVKWLQETQYF. For the CDR3, the DNA is TGCAGCGTTGAAGTTGTGAAGTGGCTCCAAGAGACCCAGTACTTC.

The CDR3 DNA is TGTGCCAGCAGTTATACAGCTCAACCTCAGCCCCAGCATTTT. This gives the protein CASSYTAQPQPQHF. The chain employs TRBV6-6 and TRBJ1-5; D unresolved. The CDR3 totals 14 residues. Trimming pared 3 bases from V and 6 bases from J, leaving 12 bases between. Germline CDR1 is MNHNY and CDR2 is SVGAGI (reference sequence).

The gene calls are TRBV12-3 or TRBV12-4 and TRBJ2-2, with TRBD1 matching 9 bases. The V and J ends lost 11 bases and 5 bases, in that order; junction bases with no gene match: 9. The CDR3 runs to 14 residues. CDR3 sequence (DNA): TGTGCCCTCAGCATCGGGACAGGGACCGGGGAGCTGTTTTTT. Translated: CALSIGTGTGELFF.

This clonotype was counted only a few times. The chain is built from TRBV7-9 and TRBJ2-1; 8 bases agree with TRBD1. Germline V CDR1 and CDR2: SEHNR, FQNEAQ (reference sequence). After removal of 3 bases from V and 2 bases from J, the junction contained 9 bases not matched to a gene. The CDR3 consists of 17 residues. The CDR3 DNA reads TGTGCCAGCAGCTTTTGGGGGGCCAGGGGGCCCTACAATGAGCAGTTCTTC. Protein: CASSFWGARGPYNEQFF.

In its sample, this clonotype was seen a few times. The chain combines TRBV3-1 with TRBJ1-1, with TRBD1 matching 10 bases. With V trimmed by 4 bases and J by 4 bases, 12 bases remained unmatched. CDR1 LGHDT and CDR2 YNNKEL come from the germline V gene (reference sequence). This CDR3 contains 17 residues. The CDR3: CASSRPGDRGWGTEAFF. In DNA form, the CDR3 reads TGTGCCAGCAGCCGGCCGGGGGACAGGGGATGGGGCACTGAAGCTTTCTTT.